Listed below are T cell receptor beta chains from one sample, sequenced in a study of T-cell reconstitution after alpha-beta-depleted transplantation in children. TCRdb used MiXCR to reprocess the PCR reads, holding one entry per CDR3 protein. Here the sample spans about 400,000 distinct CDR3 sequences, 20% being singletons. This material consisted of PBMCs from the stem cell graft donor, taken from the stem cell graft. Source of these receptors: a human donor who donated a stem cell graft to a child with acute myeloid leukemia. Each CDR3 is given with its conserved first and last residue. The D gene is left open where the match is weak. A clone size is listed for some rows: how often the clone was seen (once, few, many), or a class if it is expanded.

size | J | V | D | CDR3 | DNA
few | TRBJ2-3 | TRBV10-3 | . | CAISREGRTDTQYF | TGTGCCATCTCCCGAGAGGGGCGCACAGATACGCAGTATTTT
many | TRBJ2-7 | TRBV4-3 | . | CASSQDAVAGEQYF | TGCGCCAGCAGCCAAGATGCGGTAGCTGGCGAGCAGTACTTC
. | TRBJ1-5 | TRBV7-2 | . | CASSLDSQPQHF | TGTGCCAGCAGCTTAGACAGTCAGCCCCAGCATTTT
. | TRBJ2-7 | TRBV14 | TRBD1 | CASSQDARGFDEQYF | TGTGCCAGCAGCCAAGATGCCAGGGGGTTTGACGAGCAGTACTTC
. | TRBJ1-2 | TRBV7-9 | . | CASSGLMGYTF | TGTGCCAGCTCGGGACTGATGGGCTACACCTTC
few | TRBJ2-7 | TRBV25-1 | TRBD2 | CASSQSGVSYEQYF | TGTGCCAGCAGCCAGAGCGGGGTATCCTACGAGCAGTACTTC
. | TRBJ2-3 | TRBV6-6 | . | CASRYSDTDTQYF | TGTGCCAGCAGGTACAGTGACACAGATACGCAGTATTTT
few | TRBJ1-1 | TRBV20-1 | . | CSAVGVEAEAFF | TGCAGTGCTGTGGGGGTGGAGGCAGAAGCTTTCTTT
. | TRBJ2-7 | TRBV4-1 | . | CASSQEGGRGSYEQYF | TGCGCCAGCAGCCAAGAAGGGGGGAGGGGTTCCTACGAGCAGTACTTC
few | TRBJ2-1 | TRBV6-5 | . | CASSYADHDNEQFF | TGTGCCAGCAGTTACGCCGACCACGACAATGAGCAGTTCTTC
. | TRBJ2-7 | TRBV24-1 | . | CATSGYRAGHEQYF | TGTGCCACCAGTGGCTACCGGGCTGGTCACGAGCAGTACTTC
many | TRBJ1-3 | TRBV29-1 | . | CSVGVTGNTIYF | TGCAGCGTTGGGGTGACTGGAAACACCATATATTTT
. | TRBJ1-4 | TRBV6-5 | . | CASSLTLGPSEKLFF | TGTGCCAGCAGTTTGACTTTAGGGCCGAGCGAAAAACTGTTTTTT
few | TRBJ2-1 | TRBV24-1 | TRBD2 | CATSDPLAETTNEQFF | TGTGCCACCAGTGATCCACTAGCGGAGACTACAAATGAGCAGTTCTTC
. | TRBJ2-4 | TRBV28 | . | CASRGPEGDIQYF | TGTGCCAGCAGAGGACCCGAGGGGGACATTCAGTACTTC
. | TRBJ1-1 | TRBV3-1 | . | CASSQIVDTEAFF | TGTGCCAGCAGCCAAATTGTAGACACTGAAGCTTTCTTT
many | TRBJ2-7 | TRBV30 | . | CAWSVLWDEQYF | TGTGCCTGGAGTGTACTTTGGGACGAGCAGTACTTC
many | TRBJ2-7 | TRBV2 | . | CASINPTGTYEQYF | TGTGCCAGCATTAACCCCACAGGGACCTACGAGCAGTACTTC
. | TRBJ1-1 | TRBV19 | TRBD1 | CASSIPGTGGNTEAFF | TGTGCCAGTAGTATCCCCGGGACAGGGGGGAACACTGAAGCTTTCTTT
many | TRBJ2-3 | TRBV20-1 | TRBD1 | CSATPEQGIPDTQYF | TGCAGTGCCACCCCCGAACAGGGGATTCCAGATACGCAGTATTTT
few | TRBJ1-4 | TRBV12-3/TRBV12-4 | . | CASSLGSGVGFGKLFF | TGTGCCAGCAGTTTAGGGTCTGGGGTGGGATTTGGAAAACTGTTTTTT
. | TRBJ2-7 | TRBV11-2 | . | CASSLSSGAGYEQYF | TGTGCCAGCAGCTTATCGTCGGGAGCCGGCTACGAGCAGTACTTC
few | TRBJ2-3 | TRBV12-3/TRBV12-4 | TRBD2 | CASSSAEEREGTDTQYF | TGTGCCAGCAGTTCCGCAGAGGAGCGGGAGGGCACAGATACGCAGTATTTT
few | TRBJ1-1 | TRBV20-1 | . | CSASEFFLAEAFF | TGCAGTGCTAGTGAGTTTTTCCTAGCTGAAGCTTTCTTT
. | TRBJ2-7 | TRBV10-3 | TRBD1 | CAISESGTGVDEQYF | TGTGCCATCAGTGAGTCCGGGACAGGGGTCGACGAGCAGTACTTC
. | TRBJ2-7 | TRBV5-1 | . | CASSLKQGEQYF | TGCGCCAGCAGCTTAAAACAGGGCGAGCAGTACTTC
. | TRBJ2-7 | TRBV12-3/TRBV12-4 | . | CASSLGRDPFEQYF | TGTGCCAGCAGTTTGGGCAGGGATCCCTTCGAGCAGTACTTC
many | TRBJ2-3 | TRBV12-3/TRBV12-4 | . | CASSPLGELTDTQYF | TGTGCCAGCAGTCCCCTGGGGGAACTCACAGATACGCAGTATTTT
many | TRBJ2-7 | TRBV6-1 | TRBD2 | CASGRGVETYEQYF | TGTGCCAGCGGACGGGGGGTAGAAACCTACGAGCAGTACTTC
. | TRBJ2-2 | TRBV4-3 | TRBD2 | CASSELAGVPTGELFF | TGCGCCAGCAGCGAACTAGCGGGAGTACCCACCGGGGAGCTGTTTTTT
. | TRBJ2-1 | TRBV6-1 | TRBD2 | CASTLIAGANNEQFF | TGTGCCAGCACCCTAATAGCGGGAGCGAACAATGAGCAGTTCTTC
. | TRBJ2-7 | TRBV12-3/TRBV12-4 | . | CASSLETLNYEQYF | TGTGCCAGCAGTTTAGAAACATTGAACTACGAGCAGTACTTC
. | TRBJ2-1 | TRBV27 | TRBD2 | CASSLFAGGYNEQFF | TGTGCCAGCAGTTTATTTGCGGGAGGGTACAATGAGCAGTTCTTC
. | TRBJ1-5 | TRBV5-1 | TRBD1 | CASSLEARTGTNQPQHF | TGCGCCAGCAGCTTGGAAGCGCGGACAGGGACGAATCAGCCCCAGCATTTT
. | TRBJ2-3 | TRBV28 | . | CASSLPSRRGARTDTQYF | TGTGCCAGCAGTTTACCTTCCCGCAGGGGGGCCCGCACAGATACGCAGTATTTT
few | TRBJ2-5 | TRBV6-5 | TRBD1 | CASNTGQASQTQYF | TGTGCCAGCAATACAGGACAGGCTTCACAGACCCAGTACTTC
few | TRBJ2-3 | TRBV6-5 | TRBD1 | CASSYYRGPTGADTQYF | TGTGCCAGCAGTTATTACAGGGGGCCCACTGGGGCAGATACGCAGTATTTT
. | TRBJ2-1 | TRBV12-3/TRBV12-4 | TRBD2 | CASARGLAGSGEQFF | TGTGCCAGCGCCCGGGGACTAGCGGGTTCGGGTGAGCAGTTCTTC
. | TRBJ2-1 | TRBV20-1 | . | CSLRGGDDEQFF | TGCAGCCTCAGAGGGGGGGACGATGAGCAGTTCTTC
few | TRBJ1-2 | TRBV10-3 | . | CAIQQDPGGGYTF | TGTGCCATCCAACAGGACCCAGGAGGTGGCTACACCTTC
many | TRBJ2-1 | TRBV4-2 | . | CASSQLSGSRHNEQFF | TGTGCCAGCAGCCAACTGTCGGGATCGCGGCACAATGAGCAGTTCTTC
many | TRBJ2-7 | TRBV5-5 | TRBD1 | CASSLGTGRSYEQYF | TGTGCCAGCAGCTTAGGGACAGGGAGGTCCTACGAGCAGTACTTC
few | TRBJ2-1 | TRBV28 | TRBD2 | CASSFLLAGGPLSEQFF | TGTGCCAGCAGTTTCCTACTAGCGGGAGGGCCACTAAGTGAGCAGTTCTTC
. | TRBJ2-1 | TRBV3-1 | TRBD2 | CASSQDDWAGGPYNEQFF | TGTGCCAGCAGCCAAGATGATTGGGCGGGAGGGCCCTACAATGAGCAGTTCTTC
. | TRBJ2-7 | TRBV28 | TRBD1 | CASRFDRAWDEQYF | TGTGCCAGCAGATTCGACAGGGCTTGGGACGAGCAGTACTTC
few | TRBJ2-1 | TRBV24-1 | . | CATSAVSSYNEQFF | TGTGCCACCAGTGCGGTTAGCTCCTACAATGAGCAGTTCTTC
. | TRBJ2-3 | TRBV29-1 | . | CSVESPPGQASTDTQYF | TGCAGCGTTGAGTCTCCGCCAGGCCAGGCTAGCACAGATACGCAGTATTTT
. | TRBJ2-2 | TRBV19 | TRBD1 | CASMGTGNITTGELFF | TGTGCCAGTATGGGGACAGGGAATATAACAACCGGGGAGCTGTTTTTT
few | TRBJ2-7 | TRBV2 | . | CASTLGANEQYF | TGTGCCAGCACATTGGGGGCAAACGAGCAGTACTTC
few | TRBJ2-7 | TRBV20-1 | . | CSASLPIGSSYEQYF | TGCAGTGCTAGCCTTCCCATCGGAAGTTCCTACGAGCAGTACTTC
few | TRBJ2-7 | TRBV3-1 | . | CASSQDLAGRSYEQYF | TGTGCCAGCAGCCAAGATCTGGCGGGCCGCTCCTACGAGCAGTACTTC
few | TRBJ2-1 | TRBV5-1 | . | CASSLKRNEQFF | TGCGCCAGCAGCCTGAAGAGGAATGAGCAGTTCTTC